Listed below are T cell receptor beta chains from one sample, sequenced in a study of T-cell reconstitution after alpha-beta-depleted transplantation in children. TCRdb reanalysed the PCR reads using MiXCR and keeps one entry per CDR3 protein. The sample holds fewer than 95,000 distinct CDR3 sequences, 12% seen once. The specimen comprised PBMCs from the stem cell graft donor, sampled from the stem cell graft. Receptor source: a human donor who donated a stem cell graft to a child with inherited bone marrow failure. Both conserved end residues are part of each CDR3. The D gene is left open where the match is weak. A clone size is listed for some rows: how often the clone was seen (once, few, many), or a class if it is expanded.

cdr3_nt | cdr3_aa | clone_size | j_call | d_call | v_call
TGTGCCAGCAGTGTCGGAGAGCCCCACTCCTACGAGCAGTACTTC | CASSVGEPHSYEQYF | - | TRBJ2-7 | - | TRBV25-1
TGTGCCAGCAGCTTTGGACAGGGCCGCAATGAGCAGTTCTTC | CASSFGQGRNEQFF | many | TRBJ2-1 | TRBD1 | TRBV7-6
TGCAGTGCTAGAGAAGTAGCGGGGGGGCCGCTTAACAACAATGAGCAGTTCTTC | CSAREVAGGPLNNNEQFF | many | TRBJ2-1 | TRBD2 | TRBV20-1
TGTGCCAGCAGCTTTGGGGGTCCGATCGAGCAGTACTTC | CASSFGGPIEQYF | many | TRBJ2-7 | - | TRBV27
TGTGCCATCAGTGAGGACACTAATTCACCCCTCCACTTT | CAISEDTNSPLHF | many | TRBJ1-6 | - | TRBV10-3
TGTGCCAGCAGTGAACAGGGGGCGCATGAAAAACTGTTTTTT | CASSEQGAHEKLFF | many | TRBJ1-4 | TRBD1 | TRBV6-1
TGTGCCAGCAGCTCCGGGACAGGGGGCTTAAACACTGAAGCTTTCTTT | CASSSGTGGLNTEAFF | - | TRBJ1-1 | TRBD1 | TRBV11-3
TGCGCCAGCAGCTTGGCACCGGCTCGGGGCGGCTACACCTTC | CASSLAPARGGYTF | many | TRBJ1-2 | - | TRBV5-1
TGCGCCAGCAGCTTGCCCTCCCGAGAGACCCAGTACTTC | CASSLPSRETQYF | - | TRBJ2-5 | - | TRBV5-1
TGTGCCAGCAGGGGTCCCGGGACAGTCACGACAGCTTTCTTT | CASRGPGTVTTAFF | many | TRBJ1-1 | TRBD1 | TRBV6-1
TGTGCCAGCAGCCCACTAGCGGGAGGCAATGAGCAGTTCTTC | CASSPLAGGNEQFF | many | TRBJ2-1 | TRBD2 | TRBV5-5
TGTGCCAGCGTCCCATATGACAGGGGTGGCACTGAAGCTTTCTTT | CASVPYDRGGTEAFF | - | TRBJ1-1 | TRBD1 | TRBV6-2/TRBV6-3
TGCGCCAGCAGCCCTGGGACTAGCCGACCGCAGTACTTC | CASSPGTSRPQYF | many | TRBJ2-7 | TRBD2 | TRBV5-1
TGTGCCAGCAGTTCGATAGCGGGAGCTCGCAATGAGCAGTTCTTC | CASSSIAGARNEQFF | - | TRBJ2-1 | TRBD2 | TRBV7-2
TGCAGCGTTGATCGGTTACGGACCCAAGAGACCCAGTACTTC | CSVDRLRTQETQYF | many | TRBJ2-5 | - | TRBV29-1
TGTGCCAGCAGCTTTGGCTTGGACGCCTACTCCTACGAGCAGTACTTC | CASSFGLDAYSYEQYF | many | TRBJ2-7 | - | TRBV11-1
TGCAGCGTTACCAGCGGGGGGGCCACAGATACGCAGTATTTT | CSVTSGGATDTQYF | few | TRBJ2-3 | TRBD2 | TRBV29-1
TGTGCCAGCAGCTTCAGGGTGGCGGGCACAGATACGCAGTATTTT | CASSFRVAGTDTQYF | few | TRBJ2-3 | - | TRBV5-4
TGTGCCAGTAGTATTTTACAAGCTGGCTACGAGCAGTACTTC | CASSILQAGYEQYF | - | TRBJ2-7 | - | TRBV19
TGTGCCAGCAGTGGACAGGGGGCCGTTAGCACAGATACGCAGTATTTT | CASSGQGAVSTDTQYF | many | TRBJ2-3 | TRBD1 | TRBV6-1
TGTGCCAGCAGTTACGGGATTGGGGGTCAGAAACTGTTTTTT | CASSYGIGGQKLFF | many | TRBJ1-4 | - | TRBV27
TGTGCCAGCAGTAGGGCAACCGGGGAGCTGTTTTTT | CASSRATGELFF | many | TRBJ2-2 | - | TRBV11-3
TGTGCCGGTAGCGAGACCTACGAGCAGTACTTC | CAGSETYEQYF | many | TRBJ2-7 | - | TRBV7-2
TGTGCCAGCAGCCGGACTAGCGGGGGGCAAAATGAGCAGTTCTTC | CASSRTSGGQNEQFF | - | TRBJ2-1 | TRBD2 | TRBV13
TGTGCCAGCAGCGCCGGGACAGCCCAAGGGACTCAGTACTTC | CASSAGTAQGTQYF | many | TRBJ2-4 | TRBD1 | TRBV12-3/TRBV12-4
TGTGCCAGCAGCTCCGAGGGGGGATGGGGCACTGAAGCTTTCTTT | CASSSEGGWGTEAFF | many | TRBJ1-1 | - | TRBV7-2
TGCGCCAGCAGCGGCCAAACGAACACTGAAGCTTTCTTT | CASSGQTNTEAFF | many | TRBJ1-1 | - | TRBV5-1
TGCGCCAGCAGCTCCGACGAGGGGGTTTACAATGAGCAGTTCTTC | CASSSDEGVYNEQFF | many | TRBJ2-1 | - | TRBV5-1
TGTGCCAGCAGCCCAAGACAGGGGGAGGGCACAGATACGCAGTATTTT | CASSPRQGEGTDTQYF | - | TRBJ2-3 | TRBD1 | TRBV7-9
TGCGCCAGCAGCTTGGACACCTACACCGGGGAGCTGTTTTTT | CASSLDTYTGELFF | many | TRBJ2-2 | - | TRBV5-1
TGTGCCATCAGTGACACAGATACGCAGTATTTT | CAISDTDTQYF | many | TRBJ2-3 | - | TRBV10-3